The TCR beta chain described here comes from a study of blood T cell repertoires in COVID-19. About the research overall: Sources were T cells, B-cell-depleted T cells, or PBMCs; the material itself was cDNA or gDNA.

How the authors handled the data: Amplification of reference gene primers provided the estimated nucleated cell counts. The method was immunoSEQ multiplex PCR; TCRdb's version includes in-frame clones alone and lacks a portion of them. Clone size and V and J calls were adopted from that table, with D and trimming inferred from the DNA. The table shows fewer than 350,000 clones, with about 90% occurring only once. Patients in Seattle were enrolled during active infection, then followed longitudinally. The receptor comes from a woman aged 25-40 years with COVID-19, enrolled during active disease. The sample comprised peripheral blood.

CDR3 residues: CASSPQPWASYQETQYF. The CDR3 region has the DNA TGTGCCAGCAGTCCCCAACCGTGGGCATCGTACCAAGAGACCCAGTACTTC. V usage is TRBV27 and J usage is TRBJ2-5; D remains ambiguous. Trimming stripped 5 bases from V and 0 bases from J, with 19 bases between. This CDR3 is 17 amino acids long. The germline V gene encodes CDR1 MNHEY and CDR2 SMNVEV (reference sequence).